These T cell receptor beta chains were read from a single sample in a study of graft-versus-host responses after intestinal transplantation. For these receptors, no antigen is known. Repertoires were generated with immunoSEQ multiplex PCR, while TCRdb's copy carries only in-frame clones and drops some. This sample has roughly 89,000 clones, with 90% to 95% found just once. The starting material was unstimulated CD4+ T cells sorted from spleen or lymph node cells, obtained before intestinal transplant. These receptors were collected from a human donor who received an intestinal transplant. Each CDR3 is given with its conserved first and last residue. A D gene is named only where the DNA matches it firmly. Clone size is stated in some rows and not others, as once, few, many or a class when expanded.

size,V,D,J,DNA,CDR3
NA,TRBV9,TRBD2,TRBJ2-1,TGTGCCAGCAGCGTAACTAGCGGGGGGGCACCTGAGCAGTTCTTC,CASSVTSGGAPEQFF
once,TRBV7-6,NA,TRBJ2-3,TGTGCCAGCAGCTTAGTGGAGGGGGATACGCAGTATTTT,CASSLVEGDTQYF
NA,TRBV20-1,NA,TRBJ1-1,TGCAGTGCGGCCCAAAACACTGAAGCTTTCTTT,CSAAQNTEAFF
NA,TRBV29-1,TRBD2,TRBJ2-1,TGCAGCGTTGATGGGCTAGCGGGGGGGTGGTCCTACAATGAGCAGTTCTTC,CSVDGLAGGWSYNEQFF
NA,TRBV6-1,NA,TRBJ2-7,TGTGCCAGCCGAGGGGACACCACCTACGAGCAGTACTTC,CASRGDTTYEQYF
once,TRBV5-1,NA,TRBJ2-7,TGCGCCAGCAGCTCGGACATAGACTCCTACGAGCAGTACTTC,CASSSDIDSYEQYF
NA,TRBV7-2,NA,TRBJ1-4,TGTGCCAGCAGCCGTACGAGTGCAACAACTAATGAAAAACTGTTTTTT,CASSRTSATTNEKLFF
NA,TRBV5-1,TRBD1,TRBJ1-2,TGCGCCAGCAGCTTGATCCCAGGGGGCTATGGCTACACCTTC,CASSLIPGGYGYTF
NA,TRBV4-3,TRBD1,TRBJ1-1,TGCGCCAGCAGCCAGACAGGGGCTTCGTACACTGAAGCTTTCTTT,CASSQTGASYTEAFF
NA,TRBV4-1,TRBD2,TRBJ2-1,TGCGCCAGCAGCCAAGATCCCTCCCGCGTATTAGCGGGCCACAATGAGCAGTTCTTC,CASSQDPSRVLAGHNEQFF
NA,TRBV19,NA,TRBJ2-1,TGTGCCAGTAGTATAGACGGGAACTACAATGAGCAGTTCTTC,CASSIDGNYNEQFF
NA,TRBV4-3,TRBD2,TRBJ2-2,TGCGCCAGCAGCCCGCGACTAGCGGGGGGGTCTCCCGGGGAGCTGTTTTTT,CASSPRLAGGSPGELFF
NA,TRBV5-1,NA,TRBJ1-1,TGCGCCAGCAGCTTGGGCGGGGCGAACACTGAAGCTTTCTTT,CASSLGGANTEAFF
NA,TRBV10-3,TRBD1,TRBJ1-2,TGTGCCATTTCCGGGACAGGGGGAGTCTATGGCTACACCTTC,CAISGTGGVYGYTF
NA,TRBV19,TRBD1,TRBJ1-5,TGTGCCAGTAGTCTCGTCGTGACAGGGGATCAGCCCCAGCATTTT,CASSLVVTGDQPQHF
NA,TRBV27,TRBD1,TRBJ2-2,TGTGCCAGCAGTCCGCGGACAGGGACCACCGGGGAGCTGTTTTTT,CASSPRTGTTGELFF
NA,TRBV11-3,TRBD2,TRBJ2-3,TGTGCCAGCAGCTGGGGCGGACTAGCGGGAGGACCACCACCAGATACGCAGTATTTT,CASSWGGLAGGPPPDTQYF
NA,TRBV7-9,TRBD1,TRBJ2-7,TGTGCCAGCGGAGGGACAGGGGGGTACGAGCAGTACTTC,CASGGTGGYEQYF
NA,TRBV5-1,TRBD1,TRBJ1-1,TGCGCCAGCAGCCACGGGACAGGAGACACTGAAGCTTTCTTT,CASSHGTGDTEAFF
NA,TRBV13,NA,TRBJ2-1,TGTGCCAGCAGCACCCGGACGGGGAGCTCCTACAATGAGCAGTTCTTC,CASSTRTGSSYNEQFF
NA,TRBV5-1,TRBD1,TRBJ2-3,TGCGCCAGCAGCTTGTATGACAGGGACACAGATACGCAGTATTTT,CASSLYDRDTDTQYF
NA,TRBV5-4,TRBD1,TRBJ1-6,TGTGCCAGCAGCTTGGCCAGACAGGGGACTGGATCACCCCTCCACTTT,CASSLARQGTGSPLHF
NA,TRBV29-1,NA,TRBJ1-2,TGCAGCGTTGAAGCCATAGGAGGGGTTAACTATGGCTACACCTTC,CSVEAIGGVNYGYTF
NA,TRBV7-9,TRBD1,TRBJ1-4,TGTGCCAGCATAAGGACAGGGGCGGGTGAAAAACTGTTTTTT,CASIRTGAGEKLFF
NA,TRBV9,NA,TRBJ2-2,TGTGCCAGCAGGCGGGGGACAACGAACACCGGGGAGCTGTTTTTT,CASRRGTTNTGELFF